The sequence of this T cell receptor beta chain was determined in a study of cytomegalovirus exposure and HLA in healthy donors. Background on the study: A subsequent analysis reported that the approximately 120 validation repertoires were produced on the same platform that had also been used for the 600 to 800 first-cohort repertoires.

The CDR3 length is 20 residues. The V gene end was trimmed by 3 bases and the J gene end by 7 bases; junction bases not matched to a gene: 25. The germline gives CDR1 SNHLY, CDR2 FYNNEI. Libraries were prepared by immunoSEQ multiplex PCR; TCRdb keeps only in-frame clonotypes and omits some of them. The sample has 100,000 to 150,000 clones, about 88% seen once. This receptor was taken from a woman in her late teens or twenties in good health and CMV-seronegative. The genes are TRBV2 and TRBJ2-7; 9 nucleotides agree with TRBD1. Sequencing input: PBMCs. The CDR3 DNA reads TGTGCCAGCAGTGATATTGACCGCATATCAAAAGACAGGGGGGGCGATGAGCAGTACGTC. Translating it yields CASSDIDRISKDRGGDEQYV.